This T cell receptor (beta chain) originates from a study of blood T cell repertoires in COVID-19. Study as a whole: Whether acute or convalescent, the COVID-19 samples came from the United States, Italy and Spain. Sample material is recorded as cDNA or gDNA derived from T cells, B-cell-depleted T cells, or PBMCs.

Trimming cost V 3 bases and J 12 bases; bases outside gene matches: 12. The CDR3 covers 14 residues. Looked up from germline, CDR1 is MDHEN and CDR2 is SYDVKM. As originally analysed: Scientists estimated how many nucleated cells there were by amplifying reference gene primers. Some clones are missing from TCRdb's copy, which holds only in-frame ones; the method was immunoSEQ multiplex PCR. Clone size and the V and J calls come from that table; the DNA yielded D and trimming. The sample consists of 100,000 or so clones, 87% of them appearing once. Sequencing used peripheral blood. The rearrangement joins TRBV28 to TRBJ2-7, with 9 bases aligning to TRBD1. The sequence derives from a human donor in a cohort sampled during active COVID-19. The CDR3 loop reads CASSFPSRQGGWYF. As DNA, the CDR3 is TGTGCCAGCAGTTTCCCCTCCCGACAGGGGGGCTGGTACTTC.